The 22 T cell receptor beta chains below were found in one sample sequenced in a study of post-analysis software for immune sequencing data. General observations from the study: In patients, about 5 TRBV segments were more frequent than in controls, with TRBV5-6, TRBV5-1 and TRBV20-1 among them.

Built from TCR beta cDNA, the libraries had unique molecular identifiers in them. TCRdb redid the calling of the PCR reads with MiXCR, one entry per CDR3 protein. The sample contains hundreds of thousands of distinct CDR3 sequences, roughly three fifths of which appear only once. These TCRs are of unknown antigen specificity. Sequencing was done on a sample of blood. These receptors were collected from a girl aged 2 to 10 with multiple sclerosis.

The rearrangement uses TRBV9 and TRBJ1-1, with D perhaps matching TRBD1 (6 bases). This CDR3 is built from 14 residues. CDR1 SGDLS and CDR2 YYNGEE come from the germline V gene. The V and J ends lost 3 bases and 2 bases respectively, with 11 bases between them. The CDR3 DNA is TGTGCCAGCAGCGAGGGGGGTTATAACACTGAAGCTTTCTTT. Translating it yields CASSEGGYNTEAFF.

Comment on this clonotype: The junction does not match germline at one end; this may be a read error. The chain recombines TRBV27 with TRBJ2-1; perhaps D is TRBD1 or TRBD2 (6 bases each). The CDR3 is 16 residues long. From germline, CDR1 is MNHEY and CDR2 SMNVEV (reference sequence). The CDR3 bases are TGTGCCAGCAGCTGGTCCGGGGGCGATTCCTGCAATGAGCAGTTCTTC. Translating it yields CASSWSGGDSCNEQFF.

The chain recombines TRBV5-1 with TRBJ1-2; D is uncertain. CDR1 is SGHRS and CDR2 is YFSETQ in the germline V gene. Trimming left V 4 bases short and J 4 bases short, with 20 bases between. CDR3 length equals 16 residues. The CDR3 DNA is TGCGCCAGCAGCCGGAATACGGGAGGGTATGCCTATGGCTACACCTTC. This encodes CASSRNTGGYAYGYTF. Variable domain in full (rest from reference TRBV5-1 and TRBJ1-2): KAGVTQTPRYLIKTRGQQVTLSCSPISGHRSVSWYQQTPGQGLQFLFEYFSETQRNKGNFPGRFSGRQFSNSRSEMNVSTLELGDSALYLCASSRNTGGYAYGYTFGSGTRLTVV.

This rearrangement joins TRBV4-3 to TRBJ1-4; D is undetermined. Germline values: CDR1 LGHNA, CDR2 YSLEER. The CDR3 loop spans 17 amino acids. The germline V and J ends were trimmed by 0 bases and 0 bases, with 11 bases remaining between them. This CDR3 is CASSQDSRSTTNEKLFF. The CDR3 DNA reads as TGCGCCAGCAGCCAAGATAGTAGAAGTACAACTAATGAAAAACTGTTTTTT.

This rearrangement joins TRBV7-2 to TRBJ1-1, with TRBD1 as a possible D gene (5 bases). Trimming removed 3 bases at V and 6 bases at J, with 11 bases between. The CDR3 is 13 amino acids. Germline loops: CDR1 SGHTA, CDR2 FQGNSA. The CDR3 region is CASSFRVGAEAFF. In DNA, the CDR3 is TGTGCCAGCAGCTTCAGGGTGGGCGCTGAAGCTTTCTTT.

This clonotype turned up a few times. The V call is TRBV25-1, the J call TRBJ2-7, with TRBD1 matching 8 bases. The junction had 9 bases not matched to a gene; V was cut back by 6 bases and J by 5 bases. There are 14 residues in the CDR3. Germline assignment: CDR1 MGHDK and CDR2 SYGVNS. The CDR3 nucleotides read TGTGCCAGCAGCGCTACGGACAGGGTCGACGAGCAGTACTTC. This codes for CASSATDRVDEQYF.

On this clonotype: The germline gene is not matched at one end of the junction; a read error may be the cause. The chain combines TRBV6-4 with TRBJ2-3, with a tentative D call TRBD2 (5 bases). The CDR3 runs 13 residues. The germline CDR1 and CDR2 sequences are MRHNA and SNTAGT. The CDR3 DNA sequence: TGTACCAGCAGTCTGAAGACGGGGGATACGCAGTATTTT. Amino acids: CTSSLKTGDTQYF.

The chain is built from TRBV4-1 and TRBJ2-5; tentative D call: TRBD1 (6 bases). Deletions cut 3 bases from V and 1 base from J, with 9 bases between. The CDR3 extends over 14 amino acids. Germline lookup yields CDR1 MGHRA and CDR2 YSYEKL. Here the CDR3 reads CASSQSQGQETQYF. The CDR3 DNA reads TGCGCCAGCAGCCAGTCACAGGGCCAAGAGACCCAGTACTTC.

The J gene is TRBJ1-5, the V gene TRBV29-1, with 9 nucleotides matching TRBD1. The CDR3 is 15 residues long. V was pared by 6 bases and J by 7 bases, with 13 bases of the junction left unmatched. The germline CDR1 and CDR2 sequences are SQVTM and ANQGSEA. The CDR3 sequence: CSVIVGGTGRQPQHF. DNA of the CDR3: TGCAGCGTGATTGTGGGGGGGACAGGGAGACAGCCCCAGCATTTT.

Turning to this clonotype: The junction differs from germline at one of its ends, possibly a read error. The gene calls are TRBV20-1 and TRBJ2-7; weak D call: TRBD2 (5 bases). CDR1 is DFQATT and CDR2 is SNEGSKA in the germline V gene (reference sequence). This CDR3 comprises 14 residues. CDR3 in DNA: TGCAGCGCTAGCATAGCTGTTGTATCCTACGAGCAGTACTTC. Protein: CSASIAVVSYEQYF.

CDR3 protein: CASSSWEAKNIQYF. Written as DNA, the CDR3 is TGTGCCAGCAGTTCCTGGGAAGCCAAAAACATTCAGTACTTC. The chain recombines TRBV6-5 with TRBJ2-4; D uncertain. From germline, CDR1 is MNHEY and CDR2 SVGAGI. This CDR3 comprises 14 residues. V was shortened by 4 bases and J by 0 bases, with 7 bases between the two germline ends.

The CDR3 loop reads CASSLRTGSAKNIQYF. DNA of the CDR3: TGTGCCAGCAGCTTAAGGACGGGGAGCGCCAAAAACATTCAGTACTTC. The chain couples TRBV11-2 to TRBJ2-4, with a possible D match to TRBD2 (5 bases). The CDR3 runs to 16 residues. V gave up 2 bases and J gave up 1 base, with 12 bases separating them. Germline V CDR1 and CDR2: SGHAT, FQNNGV.

The chain combines TRBV29-1 with TRBJ2-1; D might be TRBD1 (6 bases). The CDR3 loop spans 14 amino acids. Germline assignment: CDR1 SQVTM and CDR2 ANQGSEA. V was trimmed by 7 bases and J by 0 bases, leaving 13 bases between them. This CDR3 is CSGRDTGSYNEQFF. Here the CDR3 DNA reads TGCAGCGGCCGGGACACGGGCTCCTACAATGAGCAGTTCTTC.

There are a few counts of this clonotype. The V and J genes are TRBV20-1 and TRBJ2-1, with TRBD2 identical over 13 bases. In germline, CDR1 is DFQATT, CDR2 SNEGSKA (reference sequence). V was clipped by 5 bases and J by 11 bases; unmatched bases: 12. The CDR3 is 15 amino acids. The CDR3 sequence is CSAPRLAGGPDKQFF. The CDR3, as DNA: TGCAGTGCTCCGAGACTAGCGGGGGGTCCCGATAAGCAGTTCTTC.

This chain connects TRBV5-1 to TRBJ2-3, with 13 nucleotides matching TRBD2. V shed 4 bases, J shed 2 bases, and the junction held 7 bases outside the gene matches. The CDR3 length is 17 residues. Germline CDR1 SGHRS, CDR2 YFSETQ. The CDR3 DNA is TGCGCCAGCAGCCACGGACTAGCGGGAGAACCCACAGATACGCAGTATTTT. Translated: CASSHGLAGEPTDTQYF.

The chain combines TRBV4-2 with TRBJ2-3; TRBD2 aligns across 11 bases. Germline CDR1 LGHNA, CDR2 YNFKEQ. The CDR3 runs to 15 residues. With 2 bases clipped from V and 6 bases from J, the junction kept 4 bases outside the gene matches. The CDR3 nucleotides are TGTGCCAGCAGCCAACTAGCGGGGGGCGATGATACGCAGTATTTT. Protein sequence: CASSQLAGGDDTQYF.

Only a few counts were recorded for this clonotype. The V call is TRBV25-1, the J call TRBJ1-2; D remains unclear. Between the trimmed V and J ends, which lost 2 bases and 1 base, there was a span of 11 bases. This CDR3 comprises 15 residues. Germline CDR1 is MGHDK and CDR2 is SYGVNS. CDR3 DNA sequence: TGTGCCAGCAGTGAACACCAGACTGTTAACTATGGCTACACCTTC. This translates into CASSEHQTVNYGYTF.

The DNA for the CDR3 is TGTGCCAGCGGCGTGAGCACAGATACGCAGTATTTT. Residues: CASGVSTDTQYF. V gene TRBV27 combines with J gene TRBJ2-3; unclear D gene. CDR1 MNHEY and CDR2 SMNVEV come from the germline V gene (reference sequence). The CDR3 spans 12 residues. The V gene lost 8 bases and the J gene lost 0 bases, with 6 bases spanning the gap.

The chain links TRBV27 to TRBJ2-5, with TRBD1 as a possible D gene (6 bases). Trimming pared 5 bases from V and 0 bases from J, leaving 13 bases between. Germline V gives CDR1 MNHEY, CDR2 SMNVEV (reference sequence). CDR3 length: 15 amino acids. The CDR3 DNA is TGTGCCAGCAGTAAGACAGGACGGTACCAAGAGACCCAGTACTTC. Translated, it gives CASSKTGRYQETQYF.

J is TRBJ2-5 and V is TRBV15, with 7 bases lining up with TRBD1. V lost 1 base and J lost 5; bases outside the gene matches: 4. CDR1 and CDR2 (germline): LNHNV, YYDKDF (reference sequence). The CDR3 consists of 14 residues. The CDR3 protein is CATSRGQGRETQYF. DNA for the CDR3: TGTGCCACCAGCAGAGGACAGGGAAGGGAGACCCAGTACTTC.

The chain links TRBV25-1 to TRBJ2-7, with a possible D match to TRBD1 (5 bases). This CDR3 spans 11 amino acids. V was clipped by 4 bases and J by 6 bases, with 7 bases between them. The germline V gene has CDR1 MGHDK and CDR2 SYGVNS. CDR3: CASSVRAEQYF. The DNA of the CDR3 is TGTGCCAGCAGTGTCAGGGCCGAGCAGTACTTC.

This clonotype was seen more than once but under ten times. J is TRBJ1-1 and V is TRBV6-5; TRBD1 matches at 7 bases. The CDR3 covers 13 residues. V lost 6 bases, J lost 8 bases, and 9 bases stayed unmatched. CDR1 and CDR2 (germline): MNHEY, SVGAGI. CDR3 bases: TGTGCCAGCAGCCGACAGGGCCGGTTGGAAGCTTTCTTT. This sequence encodes CASSRQGRLEAFF.